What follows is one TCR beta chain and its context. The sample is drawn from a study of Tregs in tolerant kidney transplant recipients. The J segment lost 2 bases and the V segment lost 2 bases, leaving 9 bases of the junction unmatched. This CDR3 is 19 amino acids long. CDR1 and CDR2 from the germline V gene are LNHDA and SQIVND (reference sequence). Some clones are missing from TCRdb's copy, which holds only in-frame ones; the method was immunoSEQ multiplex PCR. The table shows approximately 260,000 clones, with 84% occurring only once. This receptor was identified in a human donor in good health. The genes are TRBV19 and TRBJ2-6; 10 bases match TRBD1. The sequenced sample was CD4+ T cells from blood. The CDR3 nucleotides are TGTGCCAGTAGTATACGAGGGGGACAGGGGAAGACTGGGGCCAACGTCCTGACTTTC. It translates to CASSIRGGQGKTGANVLTF.